This TCR beta chain was recovered during a study of shared clonotypes between healthy human individuals. DNA at 150 to 200 ng, 30,000 or so T cell genomes, went into sorted-subset replicate PCRs. The table came from immunoSEQ multiplex PCR; TCRdb's copy has only in-frame clones and leaves some out. This table holds roughly 2,000,000 clones, approximately 95% found once. Terminally differentiated effector memory CD45RA+ cells were left out of the naive CD8 fraction, which was CD45RO-negative and positively selected for CCR7. The V and J ends lost 6 bases and 4 bases respectively, with 7 bases between them. Germline lookup yields CDR1 ENHRY and CDR2 SYGVKD. This CDR3 is 12 amino acids long. The study's findings and limits: Against clonotypes common to all four donors, non-shared ones had lower generation probabilities. The study's rarefaction showed incomplete sorted-subset sequencing despite large depth.

About this clone: What it recognizes is unknown.

This receptor was identified in a man between 18 and 29 years old in good health. Sequenced input: naive CD8+ T cells sorted from blood. The J gene is TRBJ1-5, the V gene TRBV10-3, with D possibly TRBD1 on 5 matching bases. The CDR3 is CAIRTENQPQHF. CDR3 bases: TGTGCCATCAGGACAGAAAATCAGCCCCAGCATTTT.